This TCR beta chain was found in a study of blood T cell repertoires in COVID-19. Measured with immunoSEQ multiplex PCR; TCRdb has only the in-frame clones, and not every one. The profile covers under 150,000 clones, with 85% appearing a single time and less than 15% taken by the ten largest. CDR3 size: 17 residues. Germline CDR1 and CDR2: SGHVS and FQNEAQ. V dropped 1 base and J dropped 4 bases, with 19 bases sitting between them. Sequencing was carried out using peripheral blood. This sequence originates from a human donor in a cohort sampled during active COVID-19. The rearrangement links TRBV7-8 to TRBJ1-2; D unclear. In DNA form, the CDR3 reads TGTGCCAGCAGCTTAGACCCATTCTCGGCGGGAATCTATGGCTACACCTTC. It codes for CASSLDPFSAGIYGYTF. Filled out from reference TRBV7-8 and TRBJ1-2, the complete variable domain reads GAGVSQSPRYKVAKRGQDVALRCDPISGHVSLFWYQQALGQGPEFLTYFQNEAQLDKSGLPSDRFFAERPEGSVSTLKIQRTQQEDSAVYLCASSLDPFSAGIYGYTFGSGTRLTVV.